The T cell receptor beta chain under discussion was sequenced for a study of human T cells and chemical hapten exposure. This clonotype was found a few times. Its cognate antigen is unknown. Per germline, CDR1 LNHDA and CDR2 SQIVND (reference sequence). The ends were cut back, 4 bases at V and 0 bases at J, with 4 bases in the middle. This CDR3 contains 13 residues. Study-level results: Controls had significantly fewer large CDR3 similarity clusters than were formed by expanded TCRs.

Unique molecular identifiers were linked by the library to individual cDNA molecules. TCRdb independently ran MiXCR on the RACE reads; one entry per CDR3 protein. The data show 95,000 or so distinct CDR3 sequences, roughly 10% seen once. Time point of the sample: patch test 1, 2 weeks after DPC sensitization. The treatment: therapeutic diphenylcyclopropenone sensitization with weekly scalp DPC. The sequences come from whole blood, collected in connection with sensitization to the hapten diphenylcyclopropenone (DPC). The chain links TRBV19 to TRBJ1-5; D uncertain. This clonotype was obtained from a man in his forties or fifties with alopecia areata. Some clones in this sample may be carry-over from other donors' samples. The CDR3 DNA follows: TGTGCCAGTAGTAGTGGTAGCAATCAGCCCCAGCATTTT. Translation: CASSSGSNQPQHF.